This TCR beta chain came from a study of blood T cell repertoires in COVID-19. Study details: T cells, B-cell-depleted T cells, or PBMCs provided the cDNA or gDNA that served as material.

It was within 2 weeks before study entry that exposed participants met a COVID-19 case. V gave up 6 bases and J gave up 11 bases; unmatched junction bases: 18. This CDR3 has 16 amino acids. Germline lookup yields CDR1 MNHEY and CDR2 SMNVEV (reference sequence). Original data processing: From reference gene primer amplification, estimates of nucleated cell counts were derived. TCRdb keeps only in-frame clones here, not all; method: immunoSEQ multiplex PCR. D and trimming come from the DNA, and the V and J calls and clone size come from that table. Of 200,000 to 250,000 clones in the sample, about 87% were seen once.

The TCR was taken from a woman aged 30 to 39 who had been exposed to COVID-19. The chain employs TRBV27 and TRBJ1-4, with 7 bases aligning to TRBD1. The material sequenced was PBMCs or T cells enriched from blood (not recorded which). The CDR3 loop is CASSNPSGTERGKLFF. DNA of the CDR3: TGTGCCAGCAGCAACCCTTCCGGGACAGAAAGGGGTAAACTGTTTTTT.